The rows below give T cell receptor beta chains drawn from one sample of a study of OX40 agonist ivuxolimab in advanced cancers. Assay used: immunoSEQ multiplex PCR; TCRdb lists only in-frame clones, some missing. The sample lists about 59,000 clones, approximately 90% seen once, with approximately 11% in the top ten. This specimen was CD4+ or CD8+ T cells sorted from blood, taken in a trial of the OX40 agonist ivuxolimab. The receptors come from an adult with an advanced solid tumor such as melanoma, head and neck, liver or kidney cancer. The conserved cysteine and the conserved F or W are not part of the CDR3 here. D genes are given only for firm matches. A clone size is listed for some rows: how often the clone was seen (once, few, many), or a class if it is expanded.

CDR3 protein: ASSIVGRQGAEQPQH
V gene: TRBV19
J gene: TRBJ1-5
D gene: TRBD1
clone size: NA

CDR3 protein: AISDGISSNQPQH
V gene: TRBV10-3
J gene: TRBJ1-5
D gene: NA
clone size: once

CDR3 protein: SAGHRAHEQY
V gene: TRBV29-1
J gene: TRBJ2-7
D gene: NA
clone size: NA

CDR3 protein: ASSALVLVRTTGELF
V gene: TRBV7-9
J gene: TRBJ2-2
D gene: NA
clone size: NA

CDR3 protein: AISDILLGNGPEAF
V gene: TRBV10-3
J gene: TRBJ1-1
D gene: NA
clone size: NA

CDR3 protein: ASSPQIVASGNTIY
V gene: TRBV18
J gene: TRBJ1-3
D gene: NA
clone size: once

CDR3 protein: ASSHQDRGKNY
V gene: TRBV28
J gene: TRBJ2-5
D gene: TRBD1
clone size: NA

CDR3 protein: ASSLAGTHYEQY
V gene: TRBV5-6
J gene: TRBJ2-7
D gene: NA
clone size: NA

CDR3 protein: ASSIPPGQGIYGYT
V gene: TRBV19
J gene: TRBJ1-2
D gene: TRBD1
clone size: NA

CDR3 protein: ASNLGLAGGPVPIREQF
V gene: TRBV27
J gene: TRBJ2-1
D gene: TRBD2
clone size: NA

CDR3 protein: ASSIDSSAEYEQF
V gene: TRBV19
J gene: TRBJ2-1
D gene: NA
clone size: NA

CDR3 protein: ASSEDLYEQY
V gene: TRBV5-1
J gene: TRBJ2-7
D gene: NA
clone size: NA

CDR3 protein: SVVDSSYNEQF
V gene: TRBV29-1
J gene: TRBJ2-1
D gene: NA
clone size: NA

CDR3 protein: ASSARTGGQETQY
V gene: TRBV7-9
J gene: TRBJ2-5
D gene: TRBD1
clone size: NA

CDR3 protein: ASSLISPGDTQY
V gene: TRBV7-9
J gene: TRBJ2-3
D gene: NA
clone size: NA

CDR3 protein: ASGLALTDTQY
V gene: TRBV12-5
J gene: TRBJ2-3
D gene: NA
clone size: NA

CDR3 protein: SAVGREDHEQY
V gene: TRBV29-1
J gene: TRBJ2-7
D gene: TRBD2
clone size: NA